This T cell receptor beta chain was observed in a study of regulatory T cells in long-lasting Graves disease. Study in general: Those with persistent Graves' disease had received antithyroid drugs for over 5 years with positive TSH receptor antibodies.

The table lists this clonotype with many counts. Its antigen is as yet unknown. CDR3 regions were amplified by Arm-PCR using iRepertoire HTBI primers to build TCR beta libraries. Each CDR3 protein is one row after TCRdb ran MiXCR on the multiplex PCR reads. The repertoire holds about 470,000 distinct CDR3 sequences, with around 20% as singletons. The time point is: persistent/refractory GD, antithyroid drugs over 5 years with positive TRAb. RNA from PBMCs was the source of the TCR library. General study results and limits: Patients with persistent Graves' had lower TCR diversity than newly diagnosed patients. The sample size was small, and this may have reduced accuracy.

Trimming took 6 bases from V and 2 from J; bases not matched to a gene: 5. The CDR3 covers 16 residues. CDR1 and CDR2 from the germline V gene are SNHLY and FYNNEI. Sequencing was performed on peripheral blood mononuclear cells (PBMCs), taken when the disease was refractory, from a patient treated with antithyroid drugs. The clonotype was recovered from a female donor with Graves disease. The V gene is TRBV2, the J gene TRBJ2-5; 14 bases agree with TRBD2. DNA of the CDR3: TGTGCCAGCAGGAGGACTAGCGGGGGGAAACAAGAGACCCAGTACTTC. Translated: CASRRTSGGKQETQYF.